Below, one TCR beta chain is given with its context. The antigen it recognizes is unknown. The input lacks base qualities; no much larger clone sits a single base away. This record belongs to a study of blood T cell repertoires in COVID-19 (dated by TCRdb to the early 2020s). Turning to the overall study: Samples from collaborators originated in the United States, Italy and Spain and spanned both the acute and convalescent phases of COVID-19. Where HLA class I and class II types were available, the types were taken from metadata supplied by the sample provider, not from assay-based typing. Nearly every sample came with metadata listing a de-identified subject ID, COVID-19 status, age in years and sex. Deeply sampled blood TCRbeta repertoires from subjects exposed to, actively infected with, or recovered from COVID-19 were included in the dataset. The samples were drawn from the first 160 participants of the ongoing ImmuneRACE study and from 1,254 subjects provided by 6 global collaborators. The material from the prospective study consisted of cDNA or gDNA derived from T cells, B-cell-depleted T cells, or PBMCs. The repertoires were released in a freely available public database meant as a resource for research on the immune response to SARS-CoV-2. Paper-wide results and their limitations: The quantity of clinical and demographic metadata differed by source and by participant and was supplied without curation.

In Seattle, one collaborating source enrolled patients while the infection was active and tracked those patients longitudinally over the course of disease. The collaborating institutions used their own protocols to collect whole blood in K2EDTA tubes. For TCRbeta analysis, collaborators shipped samples in one of three forms: frozen whole blood, isolated PBMCs, or DNA extracted from either of those sample types. Measured from the cysteine to the phenylalanine, the CDR3 is 16 residues long. Solely the CDR3 DNA is kept, with 48 bases framed from the first base. V sheds 3 bases and J sheds 6 bases, leaving 17 bases between their ends. CDR1 and CDR2 are drawn from the germline V gene (reference sequence): MNHEY, SMNVEV. The immunoSEQ Assay, a bias-controlled multiplex PCR, was used to amplify TCRbeta CDR3 regions from genomic DNA. Regarding the original processing steps: The number of nucleated cells in each sample was estimated from the amplification of reference gene primers within the assay. To quantify the absolute abundance of each unique TCRbeta CDR3 rearrangement, sequence reads were collapsed and filtered. For each sample, productive Simpson clonality was calculated as the square root of Simpson's diversity index over productive rearrangements. Imported from immuneACCESS, the table was reduced by TCRdb to in-frame sequences with V and J called. These copies leave out some clones; in studies compared against another copy, an unresolved V gene accounts for under half, and the cause of the remainder is not known. Clonal size and the V and J genes are those of that table, whereas D and trimming came from the DNA. In all, the sample holds roughly 38,000 clones, and about three quarters of those were seen once. About 10% of the sample rests with the top ten.

This sequence originates from a man in his 70s with COVID-19, enrolled during active disease. The sequenced sample consisted of peripheral blood. The rearranged chain carries TRBV27 and TRBJ2-2; TRBD2 might be the D gene, on 6 matching bases. The DNA sequence follows: TGTGCCAGCAGTTTTTCCCCTGGGGGAGGTGCCGGGGAGCTGTTTTTT. This encodes CASSFSPGGGAGELFF.